The sequence of this T cell receptor (beta chain) was determined in a study of PD-L1 blockade in urothelial cancer. About the study: Prior chemotherapy regimens per patient numbered 0 to 3. Blood analysis was done at 3 weeks (second dose) and 6 weeks after treatment began.

PCRs each included synthetic TCR analog templates spiked in. Sequencing was performed with immunoSEQ multiplex PCR; in TCRdb, only in-frame clones are kept and a portion is missing. This sample carries about 38,000 clones, roughly 91% of them seen once, and the ten largest clones take around 2%. The TCR sequence derives from a man between 60 and 75 years old with urothelial cancer. Here the sequenced sample was PBMCs, taken around atezolizumab (anti-PD-L1) treatment.

CDR3 DNA sequence: TGTGCCAGCAGCTCGGACATTGAGAATCAGCCCCAGCATTTT. Translating gives CASSSDIENQPQHF. V gene TRBV13 combines with J gene TRBJ1-5; perhaps TRBD1 as D (5 bases). CDR1 PRHDT and CDR2 FYEKMQ come from the germline V gene (reference sequence). The CDR3 extends over 14 amino acids. Trimming shortened V by 4 bases and J by 4 bases, and 11 bases separated the two germline ends.